This T cell receptor beta chain emerged from a study of CD8 T cell repertoires and HIV-1 epitope variants (dated by TCRdb to about 2020). Looking at the study overall: T cells were stimulated in separate culture wells with each of twenty-five peptides representing autologous and known Gag and Nef epitope variants. Among the control conditions were a peptide pool of CMV, EBV and flu, the Ebola AY9 epitope serving as a negative control, and a well with no peptide. Tested epitopes included three Gag epitope families and Nef HW9 and YT9. T cells were enriched using the EasySep Human T Cell Enrichment Kit and were co-cultured with equal numbers of autologous T cell-negative cells serving as antigen-presenting cells. For 10 days the cultures were kept in IMDM with gentamicin, and on days 3 and 7 half of the media was changed with IL-2, IL-7 and IL-15 added. An aliquot of 1M T cells was set aside as an uncultured baseline condition, separate from the roughly 84 T cell cultures. A total of 83 T cell cultures were run, with each culture condition done in triplicate except for one peptide, which was done in duplicate. Results the study describes overall, beyond this receptor: Nine antigen-specific TCR beta clonotypes were identified, of which over 5 appeared to be cross-reactive for autologous or known escape epitope variants. The assay could identify only TCR beta chains and pointed to proliferation in response to antigen, not to T cell function or cytokine profile. A few clonotypes recognized the Nef KF9 family and one clonotype recognized the HW9 family, while no responses to the TAALDMSHF plasma variant were seen.

As regards this clone: It lacks a known antigen. Base qualities are not provided; no much larger clone lies one nucleotide away.

The immunoSEQ platform was used to sequence TCR beta CDR3 regions at survey depth. The QIAamp DNA micro kit was used to extract genomic DNA from every cultured and uncultured CD8+ T cell population. On the study's bioinformatics: Samples with fewer than 5,000 productive reads were excluded, which removed about 6.5% of the roughly 75 HIV peptide-stimulated cultures. A MANAFEST web app trimmed sequences to CDR3 and removed nonproductive sequences, CDR3s under 5 amino acids, and those not starting C or ending F/W. To count as antigen-specific, a clonotype had to be expanded in at least 2 of 3 replicates compared with the no-peptide control at FDR 0.01, and only within one epitope family. A frequency at least fivefold higher than in wells stimulated with peptides from other epitope families was additionally required for specific clonotypes. Not all clones reach the TCRdb copy of this immuneACCESS table, which keeps in-frame sequences only. Checked studies attribute under half of the gap to unresolved V genes and leave the rest unexplained. V and J calls and clone size follow that table, whereas D and trimming were derived from the DNA. The sample yields approximately 3,000 clones; nearly 70% were counted once. In total, the top ten clones hold under 45% of the sample.

The EasySep Human CD8+ T Cell Enrichment Kit was used on day 10 to isolate CD8+ T cells from every culture. The receptor was isolated from a male donor with HIV. Sequences were obtained from cultured CD8+ T cells derived from PBMCs.

The DNA is as follows: TGTGCCAGCAGTCTCGACAGGAACACTGAAGCTTTCTTT. It translates as CASSLDRNTEAFF. The chain employs TRBV5-4 and TRBJ1-1; D gene: possibly TRBD1, on 5 matching bases. Looking up the germline V gene (reference sequence) yields CDR1 SGHNT and CDR2 YYREEE. V and J are truncated by 5 bases and 1 base respectively, leaving an intervening sequence of 9 bases. Counted from cysteine to phenylalanine, this CDR3 has 13 amino acids. Just CDR3 DNA is preserved here, 39 bases in frame from base 1.